The 14 T cell receptor beta chains presented below share a single source sample, sequenced in a study of T-cell reconstitution after alpha-beta-depleted transplantation in children. Unique molecular identifiers were built into the TCRbeta library. TCRdb recomputed calls from the PCR reads with MiXCR, one row per CDR3 protein. The top ten clones hold about 6.2% of a sample with 200,000 to 250,000 distinct CDR3 sequences, approximately 9.5% of them seen once. The sample consisted of PBMCs from the stem cell graft donor, taken from the stem cell graft. Source of these receptors: a human donor who donated a stem cell graft to a child with acute lymphoblastic leukemia.

This clonotype showed up many times. The chain is built from TRBV3-1 and TRBJ1-1, with 8 bases identical to TRBD1. The V gene end was trimmed by 6 bases and the J gene end by 1 base; junction bases not matched to a gene: 10. CDR1 is LGHDT, CDR2 YNNKEL, per germline (reference sequence). This CDR3 region has 16 residues. CDR3 nucleotides: TGTGCCAGCAGAGTCGGACAGGGCTTTTCGAACACTGAAGCTTTCTTT. It codes for CASRVGQGFSNTEAFF.

This clonotype was detected many times. V is TRBV20-1 and J is TRBJ1-2; the D gene is possibly TRBD1 (6 bases). Germline CDR1 reads DFQATT; CDR2 reads SNEGSKA (reference sequence). CDR3 length equals 15 residues. V was trimmed by 1 base and J by 4 bases, leaving 16 bases between them. CDR3 in DNA: TGCAGTGCTAGAGGTCGAACCGGGACAAGCTATGGCTACACCTTC. It encodes CSARGRTGTSYGYTF.

This clonotype was seen only once. The rearrangement joins TRBV20-1 to TRBJ2-5; no definite D call. From germline, CDR1 is DFQATT and CDR2 SNEGSKA (reference sequence). The CDR3 is 14 amino acids. The CDR3 nucleotides are TGCAGGGGTATAAGTGGAGCCGACGGGGAGACCCAGTACTTC. Residues: CRGISGADGETQYF.

In this sample, this clonotype turned up many times. The chain is built from TRBV4-3 and TRBJ2-5; TRBD1 matches 8 bases. From germline, CDR1 is LGHNA and CDR2 YSLEER. This CDR3 contains 14 residues. V lost 3 bases and J lost 4; bases outside the gene matches: 4. CDR3 region: CASSQWTGSETQYF. DNA of the CDR3: TGCGCCAGCAGCCAGTGGACAGGGTCAGAGACCCAGTACTTC.

This clonotype has only a few counts. The rearrangement joins TRBV3-1 to TRBJ2-7; 9 bases line up with TRBD2. The J segment lost 2 bases and the V segment lost 6 bases, leaving 5 bases of the junction unmatched. This CDR3 is 14 amino acids long. Germline CDR1 reads LGHDT; CDR2 reads YNNKEL (reference sequence). The CDR3 here is CASSHLAGTYEQYF. The CDR3 DNA sequence: TGTGCCAGCAGTCATCTAGCGGGGACCTACGAGCAGTACTTC.

This clonotype has a count of ten or more. CDR3 amino acids: CASSLKRGGPTDTQYF. For the CDR3, the DNA is TGTGCCAGCAGCTTAAAGCGGGGGGGCCCTACAGATACGCAGTATTTT. The J gene is TRBJ2-3, the V gene TRBV7-2, with 10 positions matching TRBD2. V shed 2 bases, J shed 3 bases, and the junction held 5 bases outside the gene matches. This CDR3 spans 16 amino acids. Germline values: CDR1 SGHTA, CDR2 FQGNSA.

This clonotype was recorded a few times. The chain couples TRBV21-1 to TRBJ1-5; TRBD1, the table's D call, lacks a check against the DNA. TRBV21-1 is assigned pseudogene status. The CDR3 loop spans 14 amino acids. The CDR3 region has the DNA TGTGCCAGCAGGGCCGGGACAGGGAACCAGCCCCAGCATTTT. Translation gives CASRAGTGNQPQHF.

This clonotype has just a few counts. The rearrangement uses TRBV2 and TRBJ1-1; D call uncertain. In germline, CDR1 is SNHLY, CDR2 FYNNEI. Trimming removed 0 bases at V and 1 base at J, with 6 bases between. The CDR3 loop spans 14 amino acids. The CDR3 coding sequence is TGTGCCAGCAGTGAAGCGGGTTGGAACACTGAAGCTTTCTTT. Translation: CASSEAGWNTEAFF.

V usage is TRBV5-1 and J usage is TRBJ2-2, with D possibly being TRBD2 (6 bases). The CDR3 has 15 amino acids. Per the germline V gene, CDR1 is SGHRS and CDR2 is YFSETQ. V was trimmed by 7 bases and J by 6 bases, leaving 19 bases between them. This chain's CDR3 is CASLASVGGSGELFF. The CDR3, as DNA: TGCGCCAGCCTGGCTAGCGTTGGTGGGTCCGGGGAGCTGTTTTTT. The full variable domain, its missing parts supplied by reference TRBV5-1 and TRBJ2-2, is KAGVTQTPRYLIKTRGQQVTLSCSPISGHRSVSWYQQTPGQGLQFLFEYFSETQRNKGNFPGRFSGRQFSNSRSEMNVSTLELGDSALYLCASLASVGGSGELFFGEGSRLTVL.

This rearrangement joins TRBV20-1 to TRBJ1-6, with D hard to call. The CDR3 totals 15 residues. CDR1 is DFQATT and CDR2 is SNEGSKA in the germline V gene (reference sequence). The V end was cut by 3 bases, the J end by 4 bases, with 13 bases between. This CDR3 reads CSARRTGEYNSPLHF. In nucleotides, the CDR3 is TGCAGTGCTAGGCGGACGGGAGAATATAATTCACCCCTCCACTTT.

A few counts support this clonotype. This chain uses TRBV10-3 with TRBJ2-1, with 7 nucleotides matching TRBD2. CDR1 is ENHRY and CDR2 is SYGVKD in the germline V gene. The CDR3 covers 14 residues. V lost 5 bases to trimming and J lost 1 base; unmatched junction nucleotides: 2. This CDR3 is CAISSGESYNEQFF. The CDR3 DNA reads TGTGCCATCAGTAGCGGGGAGTCCTACAATGAGCAGTTCTTC.

The rearrangement joins TRBV12-3 or TRBV12-4 to TRBJ1-1; D perhaps matches TRBD1 (5 bases). The CDR3 has 16 amino acids. V lost 5 bases to trimming and J lost 0 bases, with 16 bases between them. CDR3 sequence reads: CASSLQTAYMNTEAFF. The CDR3 coding sequence is TGTGCCAGCAGTCTCCAGACAGCCTACATGAACACTGAAGCTTTCTTT.

Many counts were recorded for this clonotype. V usage is TRBV10-1 and J usage is TRBJ2-5; D possibly corresponds to TRBD1 (5 bases). V shed 4 bases and J shed 4 bases, with 10 bases lying between them. Germline loops: CDR1 WNHNN, CDR2 SYGVQD (reference sequence). This CDR3 has 13 amino acids. The CDR3 region has the DNA TGCGCCAGCAGTGGGGGCCTCGGAGAGACCCAGTACTTC. Its translation is CASSGGLGETQYF.

This clonotype showed up many times. This chain connects TRBV3-1 to TRBJ2-4; possible D gene TRBD2, 6 bases. In germline, CDR1 is LGHDT, CDR2 YNNKEL (reference sequence). Trimming cost V 4 bases and J 1 base, with 14 bases left between them. The CDR3 extends over 16 amino acids. For the CDR3, the DNA is TGTGCCAGCAGCCCGCCCTTTGGAGGGGCCAAAAACATTCAGTACTTC. This codes for CASSPPFGGAKNIQYF.